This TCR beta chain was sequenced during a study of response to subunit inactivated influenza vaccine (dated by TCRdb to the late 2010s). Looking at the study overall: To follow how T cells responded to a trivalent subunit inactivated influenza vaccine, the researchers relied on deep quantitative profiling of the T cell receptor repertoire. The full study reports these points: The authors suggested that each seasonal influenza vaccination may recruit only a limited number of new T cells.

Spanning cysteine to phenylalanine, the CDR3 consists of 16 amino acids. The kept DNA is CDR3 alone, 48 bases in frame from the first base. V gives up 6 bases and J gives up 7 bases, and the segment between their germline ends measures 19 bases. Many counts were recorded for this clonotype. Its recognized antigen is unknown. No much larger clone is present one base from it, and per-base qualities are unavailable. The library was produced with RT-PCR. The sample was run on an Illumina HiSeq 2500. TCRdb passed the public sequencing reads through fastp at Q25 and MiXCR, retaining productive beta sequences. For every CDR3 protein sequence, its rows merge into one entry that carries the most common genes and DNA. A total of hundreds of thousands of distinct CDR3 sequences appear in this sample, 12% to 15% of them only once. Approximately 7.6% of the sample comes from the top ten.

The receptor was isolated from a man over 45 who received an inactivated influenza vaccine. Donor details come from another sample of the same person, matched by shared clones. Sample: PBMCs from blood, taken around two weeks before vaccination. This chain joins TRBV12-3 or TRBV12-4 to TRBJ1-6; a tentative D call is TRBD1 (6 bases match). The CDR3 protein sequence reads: CASSLSGGRGNSPLHF. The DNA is TGTGCCAGCAGCCTATCCGGGGGCCGGGGGAATTCACCCCTCCACTTT.